The clone carrying this TCR beta chain was detected many times. Germline trimming cut 6 bases from V and 2 bases from J; bases unmatched to any gene: 10. The CDR3 covers 16 residues. The data were obtained in a study of T-cell memory formation after mild COVID-19. Using its own MiXCR run on the 5' RACE reads, TCRdb lists one record per CDR3 protein. This table has 350,000 or so distinct CDR3 sequences, over 10% appearing once. Sequenced: PBMCs or a T cell subset sorted from them (not recorded which). The clonotype was recovered from a man aged 18-30 years who had mild COVID-19 (a few samples of this study predate the infection). Cell type and time point are not known. The rearrangement links TRBV12-3 or TRBV12-4 to TRBJ2-5; 9 nucleotides match TRBD1. In nucleotides, the CDR3 is TGTGCCAGCAGCCAGGGACAGGGAAGAGGACAAGAGACCCAGTACTTC. This gives the protein CASSQGQGRGQETQYF.